Listed below are T cell receptor beta chains from one sample, sequenced in a study of cytomegalovirus exposure and HLA in healthy donors. The method was immunoSEQ multiplex PCR; TCRdb's version includes in-frame clones alone and lacks a portion of them. The sample contains some 140,000 clones, around three quarters of which appear only once. The sequenced sample was PBMCs. These receptors were taken from a man younger than 35 in good health and CMV-seronegative. Each CDR3 is given with its conserved first and last residue. Each record gives: D gene, clone size, CDR3 length, J gene, V gene, CDR3 DNA, CDR3 protein. A D gene is named only where the DNA matches it firmly. A row's size may be missing; if present it is once, few, many or a size class.

>TRBD1|-|15|TRBJ1-1|TRBV6-1
TGTGCCAGCAGCCACTTAACTCAGGGGGGCACTGAAGCTTTCTTT
CASSHLTQGGTEAFF
>TRBD1|-|14|TRBJ1-2|TRBV5-1
TGCGCCAGCAGCTTGGTCCAGACAGGGAGTGGCTACACCTTC
CASSLVQTGSGYTF
>TRBD1|-|14|TRBJ1-5|TRBV6-1
TGTGCCAGCACTGGGACAGGGTTCGTTCAGCCCCAGCATTTT
CASTGTGFVQPQHF
>-|-|11|TRBJ2-5|TRBV12-5
TGTGCTAGTGGTCCCGGTCGGGAGCAGTACTTC
CASGPGREQYF
>TRBD2|-|17|TRBJ2-1|TRBV7-9
TGTGCCAGCAGCTTAGTCGGGCGGGGGGGCCGCTACAATGAGCAGTTCTTC
CASSLVGRGGRYNEQFF
>TRBD1|-|17|TRBJ1-6|TRBV10-3
TGTGCCATCAGTGAGTCGACACTAGGGGGCAATAATTCACCCCTCCACTTT
CAISESTLGGNNSPLHF
>TRBD1|-|12|TRBJ2-1|TRBV2
TGTGCCAGCAGTAGAGGGCACAGGGGAGAGTTCTTC
CASSRGHRGEFF
>TRBD1|-|17|TRBJ1-2|TRBV27
TGTGCCAGCAGTTTTTCTGGTGTGGCAGGGGGTAACTATGGCTACACCTTC
CASSFSGVAGGNYGYTF
>-|-|15|TRBJ2-1|TRBV7-2
TGTGCCAGCAGCTTGACACAGGGTGTCTACAATGAGCAGTTCTTC
CASSLTQGVYNEQFF
>-|-|14|TRBJ2-1|TRBV5-1
TGCGCCAGCAGCTTGATCCCCGGGGAGAATGAGCAGTTCTTC
CASSLIPGENEQFF
>-|-|16|TRBJ1-2|TRBV7-9
TGTGCCAGCAGCCCACCCTACGGGGGGCGCAACTATGGCTACACCTTC
CASSPPYGGRNYGYTF
>-|once|16|TRBJ2-5|TRBV13
TGTGCCAGCAGCGCGCCGACAGGAATAAACAAAGAGACCCAGTACTTC
CASSAPTGINKETQYF
>TRBD1|-|14|TRBJ1-6|TRBV30
TGTGCCTGGAGGCGGACAGGGTATAGGTCACCCCTCCACTTT
CAWRRTGYRSPLHF
>-|-|17|TRBJ2-7|TRBV7-2
TGTGCCAGCAGCTTAACACACGGCGGATATATCACCTACGAGCAGTACTTC
CASSLTHGGYITYEQYF
>-|-|15|TRBJ1-5|TRBV4-2
TGTGCCAGCAGCCAAACTAGGAATGGGGATCAGCCCCAGCATTTT
CASSQTRNGDQPQHF
>TRBD1|-|13|TRBJ1-2|TRBV9
TGTGCCAGCAGCGTAGGGACAGGCTATGGCTACACCTTC
CASSVGTGYGYTF
>TRBD1|-|16|TRBJ1-2|TRBV18
TGTGCCAGCTCACCACAACGGACAGGGGTTAACTATGGCTACACCTTC
CASSPQRTGVNYGYTF
>TRBD2|-|13|TRBJ2-7|TRBV7-3
TGTGCCAGCAGCTTTGGGAGGGAGAGGGAGCAGTACTTC
CASSFGREREQYF
>-|once|13|TRBJ1-2|TRBV27
TGTGCCAGCAGTAGAATTCAGGGCCATGGCTACACCTTC
CASSRIQGHGYTF
>-|-|16|TRBJ1-6|TRBV5-6
TGTGCCAGCAGCTTGGGAGGACAGCCTTATAATTCACCCCTCCACTTT
CASSLGGQPYNSPLHF
>TRBD2|-|15|TRBJ2-3|TRBV7-6
TGTGCCAGCAGCTTACGGGGGGGGCGCACAGATACGCAGTATTTT
CASSLRGGRTDTQYF
>-|-|13|TRBJ2-5|TRBV5-4
TGTGCCAGCAGCCCCTTATCAGGAGAGACCCAGTACTTC
CASSPLSGETQYF
>TRBD1|-|13|TRBJ1-2|TRBV18
TGTGCCAGCTCTCCCGACAGGGGGCATGGCTACACCTTC
CASSPDRGHGYTF
>TRBD1|-|14|TRBJ1-6|TRBV6-1
TGTGCCAGCCTACCGGGACAGTATAATTCACCCCTCCACTTT
CASLPGQYNSPLHF
>TRBD1|-|15|TRBJ2-7|TRBV11-2
TGTGCCAGCAGCTTACCGACAGGGGTCTCCTACGAGCAGTACTTC
CASSLPTGVSYEQYF
>-|-|20|TRBJ1-6|TRBV14
TGTGCCAGCAGCCAAGATCGACAGCATAGTCAAAGCTCCTATAATTCACCCCTCCACTTT
CASSQDRQHSQSSYNSPLHF
>-|-|14|TRBJ2-3|TRBV4-3
TGCGCCAGCAGCGCTCAGGGGGGCCCAGATACGCAGTATTTT
CASSAQGGPDTQYF